The present TCR beta chain was sequenced within a study of beta chain features in type 1 diabetes. Points from the study as a whole: Fewer junction insertions and more nucleotide deletions appeared in type 1 diabetes patients. TCRB repertoires of naive, central memory and Treg cells appeared more similar among patients than among healthy donors.

Concerning this clone: Its specificity is unknown.

The CDR3 totals 16 residues. Between the trimmed V and J ends, which lost 0 bases and 0 bases, there was a span of 11 bases. Germline CDR1 and CDR2: SGHDN and FVKESK. The isolated RNA, all of it, was reverse transcribed, so expressed TCRB transcripts were what got sequenced. Data came from immunoSEQ multiplex PCR; TCRdb stores just in-frame clones and leaves some out. Of some 400,000 clones detected, approximately 16% appear once; the ten largest clones hold about 0.018%. The source is a young woman in good health. This chain joins TRBV14 and TRBJ1-1; weak D call: TRBD1 (5 bases). The material sequenced was naive CD4+ T cells from blood. CDR3 region: CASSQDWGRVNTEAFF. The CDR3 nucleotides read TGTGCCAGCAGCCAAGATTGGGGCAGGGTGAACACTGAAGCTTTCTTT.